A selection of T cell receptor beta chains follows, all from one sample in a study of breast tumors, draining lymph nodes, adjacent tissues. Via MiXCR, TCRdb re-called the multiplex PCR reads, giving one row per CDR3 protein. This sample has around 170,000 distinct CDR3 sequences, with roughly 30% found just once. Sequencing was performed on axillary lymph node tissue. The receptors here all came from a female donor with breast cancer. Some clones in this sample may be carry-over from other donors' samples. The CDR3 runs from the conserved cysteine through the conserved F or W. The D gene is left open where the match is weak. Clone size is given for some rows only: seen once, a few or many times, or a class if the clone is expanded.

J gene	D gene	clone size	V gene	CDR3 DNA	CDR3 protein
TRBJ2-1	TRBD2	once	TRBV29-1	TGCAGCGTTGATCTTAGCGGGTTCTACAATGAGCAGTTCTTC	CSVDLSGFYNEQFF
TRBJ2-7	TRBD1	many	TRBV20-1	TGCAGTGCAAATAAGCGGGACAGGGGGAGCGAGCAGTACTTC	CSANKRDRGSEQYF
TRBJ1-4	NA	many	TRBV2	TGTGCCAGCAGAGGGGGGACGGGACTTGAAAGACTGTTTTTT	CASRGGTGLERLFF
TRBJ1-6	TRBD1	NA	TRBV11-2	TGTGCCAGCAGCTCACGACAGGGGGGTTCACCCCTCCACTTT	CASSSRQGGSPLHF
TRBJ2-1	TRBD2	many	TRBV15	TGTGCCACCAGCAGAGGGGGGGGCTCCTACAATGAGCAGTTCTTC	CATSRGGGSYNEQFF
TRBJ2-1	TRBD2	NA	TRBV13	TGTGCCAGCAGCTTATCTAGCGGGCGGTACGGGGATGAGCAGTTCTTC	CASSLSSGRYGDEQFF
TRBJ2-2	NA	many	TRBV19	TGTGCCAGTAGTAGGGGTCGGAACACCGGGGAGCTGTTTTTT	CASSRGRNTGELFF
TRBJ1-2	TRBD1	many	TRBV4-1	TGCGCCAGCAGCCTTCGGACAGGGCAGGACCGTGGCTACACCTTC	CASSLRTGQDRGYTF
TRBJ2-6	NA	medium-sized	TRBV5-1	TGCGCCAGTAATACTGGGGCCAACGTCCTGACTTTC	CASNTGANVLTF
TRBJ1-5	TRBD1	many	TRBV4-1	TGCGCCAGCAGCCAAGAGGACAGGGGGCGTCAGCCCCAGCATTTT	CASSQEDRGRQPQHF
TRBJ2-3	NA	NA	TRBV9	TGTGCCAGCAGCGTAGGGATCTCTACAGATACGCAGTCTTTT	CASSVGISTDTQSF
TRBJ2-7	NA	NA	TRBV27	TGTGCCAGCAGTTTAAGTGGTTGGCTTCCCTACGAGCAGTACTTC	CASSLSGWLPYEQYF
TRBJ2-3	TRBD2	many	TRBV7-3	TGTGCCAGCAGCCGACTAGCGGGAGAGGCAGATACGCAGTATTTT	CASSRLAGEADTQYF
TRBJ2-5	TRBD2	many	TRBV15	TGTGCCACCAGCTCGCCGGGACTAGAAGAGACCCAGTACTTC	CATSSPGLEETQYF
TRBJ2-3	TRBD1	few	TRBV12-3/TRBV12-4	TGTGCCAGCAGTAGGACAGGGGGTGGCTATGGCTACACAGATACGCAGTATTTT	CASSRTGGGYGYTDTQYF
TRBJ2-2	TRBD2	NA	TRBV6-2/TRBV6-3	TGTGCCAGCAGTCTCCTAGCGGGGGTATCCGGGGAGCTGTTTTTT	CASSLLAGVSGELFF
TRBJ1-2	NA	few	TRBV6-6	TGTGCCAGCAGTCCCACAGGTCCCCAGGGAGGCTACACCTTC	CASSPTGPQGGYTF
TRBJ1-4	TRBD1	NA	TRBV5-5	TGTGCCAGCACCCCGCTACAGGGGGTGCCTAACGAAAAACTGTTTTTT	CASTPLQGVPNEKLFF
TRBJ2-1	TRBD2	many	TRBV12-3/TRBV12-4	TGTGCCAGCAGTTACTCCTTGACTAGCGGTTACAATGAGCAGTTCTTC	CASSYSLTSGYNEQFF
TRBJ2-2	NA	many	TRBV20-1	TGCAGTGCTAGAGACCTACAGAACACCGGGGAGCTGTTTTTT	CSARDLQNTGELFF
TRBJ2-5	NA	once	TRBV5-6	TGTGCCAGCAGCTTCCCCAGGGGGGTAGAGACCCAGTACTTC	CASSFPRGVETQYF
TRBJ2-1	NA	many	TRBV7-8	TGTGCCAGCAGCTCCCGCGGGACAATCAATGAGCAGTTCTTC	CASSSRGTINEQFF